The 7 T cell receptor beta chains below all came from one sample that was sequenced in a study of control samples from healthy donors and cancer patients. Generated by immunoSEQ multiplex PCR, the TCRdb table keeps only in-frame clones and is missing some. This table has 150,000 to 200,000 clones, approximately 94% appearing once. Sequencing was carried out using blood. The receptors were gathered from a woman aged 40 to 50 in good health.

This rearrangement joins TRBV15 to TRBJ1-2, with 7 positions matching TRBD1. Trimming cost V 5 bases and J 6 bases; bases outside gene matches: 6. CDR3 length: 13 residues. CDR1 and CDR2 (germline): LNHNV, YYDKDF (reference sequence). The CDR3 sequence: CATSQGVVHGYTF. CDR3 in DNA: TGTGCCACCAGCCAGGGGGTTGTTCATGGCTACACCTTC.

J is TRBJ2-3 and V is TRBV2; the match to TRBD1 covers 11 bases. CDR3 length: 14 residues. V shed 4 bases, J shed 4 bases, and the junction held 1 base outside the gene matches. The germline gives CDR1 SNHLY, CDR2 FYNNEI. This chain's CDR3 is CASSADRGPDTQYF. CDR3 DNA sequence: TGTGCCAGCAGTGCGGACAGGGGGCCAGATACGCAGTATTTT.

V and J are TRBV3-1 (or the pseudogene TRBV3-2) and TRBJ1-2, with a tentative D call TRBD1 (6 bases). The germline V gene encodes CDR1 LGHDT and CDR2 YNNKEL (reference sequence). CDR3 length: 17 amino acids. Trimming left V 4 bases short and J 7 bases short, with 25 bases between. The CDR3 spells CASSLGSRTGLWGGYTF. The CDR3 DNA reads TGTGCCAGCAGCCTCGGATCACGCACAGGGCTCTGGGGTGGCTACACCTTC.

The rearrangement links TRBV10-2 to TRBJ1-4; 9 nucleotides agree with TRBD1. Germline CDR1 WSHSY, CDR2 SAAADI. The CDR3 is 19 amino acids. The ends lost 2 bases at V and 8 bases at J; junction bases unmatched: 18. In DNA form, the CDR3 reads TGCGCCAGCAGTGAGACCCGGCCCGGGACAGGGATTCTGGGGGAAAAACTGTTTTTT. Its translation is CASSETRPGTGILGEKLFF.

This clone has more than one count but fewer than ten. The chain recombines TRBV29-1 with TRBJ1-1, with TRBD1 as a possible D gene (5 bases). There are 13 residues in the CDR3. V was clipped by 5 bases and J by 3 bases, with 13 bases between them. Germline V gene lookup returns CDR1 SQVTM and CDR2 ANQGSEA. CDR3 sequence: CSVFGGDYTEAFF. Written as DNA, the CDR3 is TGCAGCGTTTTTGGGGGAGACTACACTGAAGCTTTCTTT.

The genes are TRBV18 and TRBJ1-2; TRBD1 matches at 11 bases. V was clipped by 6 bases and J by 2 bases; unmatched bases: 5. The CDR3 has 15 amino acids. CDR1 and CDR2 from the germline V gene are KGHSH and LQKENI. The CDR3 DNA follows: TGTGCCAGCTCGCCTGGGACAGGGGGGAACTATGGCTACACCTTC. Translation: CASSPGTGGNYGYTF.

The rearrangement uses TRBV27 and TRBJ1-4; D is uncertain. Per germline, CDR1 MNHEY and CDR2 SMNVEV (reference sequence). V dropped 6 bases and J dropped 0 bases, with 11 bases sitting between them. The CDR3 contains 15 residues. The CDR3 bases are TGTGCCAGCAGGGTTCAGACCGCAACTAATGAAAAACTGTTTTTT. Its translation is CASRVQTATNEKLFF.